The 5 T cell receptor beta chains in this list originate from one sample, sequenced in a study of blood T cell repertoires in COVID-19. Only in-frame clones appear in the TCRdb table, and some are missing; sequencing was by immunoSEQ multiplex PCR. The sample shows some 120,000 clones, around 83% of them seen only once. What was sequenced was peripheral blood. The receptors were sampled from a woman aged 80 or older with COVID-19, enrolled during active disease.

The rearrangement links TRBV5-4 to TRBJ2-1; D might be TRBD2 (5 bases). Trimming removed 7 bases from V and 9 bases from J, with 14 bases in between. Germline V CDR1 and CDR2: SGHNT, YYREEE (reference sequence). CDR3 length: 12 amino acids. The CDR3 protein is CASGERISEQFF. As DNA, the CDR3 is TGTGCCAGCGGGGAGCGTATCAGTGAGCAGTTCTTC.

The chain carries TRBV12-3 or TRBV12-4 and TRBJ1-6; D gene unclear. Trimming took off 4 bases at V and 6 bases at J, with 7 bases between the two ends. There are 13 residues in the CDR3. CDR3 sequence: CASSSSGNSPLHF. CDR3 nucleotide sequence: TGTGCCAGCAGTTCCTCGGGTAATTCACCCCTCCACTTT.

The chain carries TRBV7-2 and TRBJ2-5; D may be TRBD2 (6 bases). The V gene's germline CDR1 is SGHTA and CDR2 FQGNSA. The CDR3 extends over 15 amino acids. Trimming pared 5 bases from V and 5 bases from J, leaving 18 bases between. In nucleotides, the CDR3 is TGTGCCAGCAGCGCACCTGGACTACCGTCCGAGACCCAGTACTTC. Translated: CASSAPGLPSETQYF.

V is TRBV29-1 and J is TRBJ1-5; TRBD1 agrees at 11 bases. Germline V gene sequence: CDR1 SQVTM, CDR2 ANQGSEA. This CDR3 contains 13 residues. The V segment lost 4 bases and the J segment 6 bases; nucleotides outside the gene matches: 2. In DNA form, the CDR3 reads TGCAGCGTTGGGACAGGGGGCGGTCAGCCCCAGCATTTT. Residues: CSVGTGGGQPQHF.

The CDR3 coding sequence is TGTGCCAGCAGCTCCCTAGCGGGACCGTACAATGAGCAGTTCTTC. Its protein is CASSSLAGPYNEQFF. The rearrangement uses TRBV7-2 and TRBJ2-1, with TRBD2 identical over 9 bases. This CDR3 comprises 15 residues. The trim removed 4 bases at V and 4 bases at J, leaving 5 bases unmatched. Germline V gene data show CDR1 as SGHTA and CDR2 as FQGNSA.